The rows below give T cell receptor beta chains drawn from one sample of a study of blood T cell repertoires in COVID-19. Profiled with immunoSEQ multiplex PCR; TCRdb holds only in-frame clones, not every one. Altogether about 60,000 clones are present, approximately 80% being singletons, with the ten largest covering around 13%. Sequencing used peripheral blood. All receptors come from an elderly man with acute or convalescent COVID-19. Each CDR3 is given with its conserved first and last residue. A D gene is named only where the DNA matches it firmly. The listing skips clone size in some rows; elsewhere it reads once, few, many or a size class.

J,V,D,size,DNA,CDR3
TRBJ1-2,TRBV7-6,TRBD1,.,TGTGCCAGCAGCTTGAGCAGGGGGCTAACGGGGAACTATGGCTACACCTTC,CASSLSRGLTGNYGYTF
TRBJ2-7,TRBV12-5,.,.,TGTGCTAGTGCGAATCGGAGGGGCGAGCAGTACTTC,CASANRRGEQYF
TRBJ2-7,TRBV4-1,.,.,TGCGCCAGCAGCCAAGTTGGTACAGCCGGCTCCTACGAGCAGTACTTC,CASSQVGTAGSYEQYF
TRBJ1-1,TRBV6-5,.,.,TGTGCCAGCAGTTACGGAGGGCCGAACACTGAAGCTTTCTTT,CASSYGGPNTEAFF
TRBJ2-3,TRBV4-2,TRBD2,.,TGTGCCAGCAGCCAAGACCTGGCTAGCGGGGGGGCAGATACGCAGTATTTT,CASSQDLASGGADTQYF
TRBJ1-5,TRBV24-1,.,.,TGTGCCACCAGTGATGCAGGGCCGGGCCTCAATCAGCCCCAGCATTTT,CATSDAGPGLNQPQHF
TRBJ1-1,TRBV11-3,.,.,TGTGCCAGCGAGTCAGGGAACACTGAAGCTTTCTTT,CASESGNTEAFF
TRBJ2-7,TRBV28,.,.,TGTGCCAGCAGTTCCATCTTGCGGGTCGAGCAGTACTTC,CASSSILRVEQYF
TRBJ1-1,TRBV24-1,TRBD1,.,TGTGCCACAGGGACAGGGGGCGGGGAAGCTTTCTTT,CATGTGGGEAFF
TRBJ1-3,TRBV29-1,.,.,TGCAGCGTTGAAGACTTTGGAAACACCATATATTTT,CSVEDFGNTIYF
TRBJ1-6,TRBV11-2,TRBD1,once,TGTGCCAGCAGCCGCATGACAGGGTATAATTCACCCCTCCACTTT,CASSRMTGYNSPLHF
TRBJ1-2,TRBV18,TRBD1,.,TGTGCCAGCTCACCGCCGGGACAGGCTCTCGGAGGCTACACCTTC,CASSPPGQALGGYTF
TRBJ1-1,TRBV27,.,.,TGTGCCAGCAGTTTATCCGGGGGGTACACTGAAGCTTTCTTT,CASSLSGGYTEAFF
TRBJ2-3,TRBV6-1,TRBD2,.,TGTGCCAGCAGTGATTCGACTAGCGGGAGGGCCCAAGATACGCAGTATTTT,CASSDSTSGRAQDTQYF
TRBJ2-2,TRBV24-1,TRBD1,.,TGTGCCACCAGTGATCAAGCCGCGACAGGGTCCGGGGAGCTGTTTTTT,CATSDQAATGSGELFF
TRBJ2-7,TRBV27,.,.,TGTGCCAGCAGTTTAAGGAGCGGGTCCTCCTACGAGCAGTACTTC,CASSLRSGSSYEQYF
TRBJ1-1,TRBV25-1,TRBD1,.,TGTGCCAGCACAGGGGGACTGAACACTGAAGCTTTCTTT,CASTGGLNTEAFF
TRBJ1-1,TRBV18,TRBD1,.,TGTGCCAGCTCTCCCGGGACAGGTATGAACACTGAAGCTTTCTTT,CASSPGTGMNTEAFF
TRBJ2-3,TRBV9,TRBD2,.,TGTGCCAGCAGCGTAGGACTAGCGGGGACAGATACGCAGTATTTT,CASSVGLAGTDTQYF
TRBJ1-5,TRBV15,TRBD1,.,TGTGCCACCAGCAAATCCTGGACAGGGTGGCAGCCCCAGCATTTT,CATSKSWTGWQPQHF
TRBJ1-2,TRBV2,.,.,TGTGCCAGCAGTGAAGGTGGGGACACAGGCTATGGCTACACCTTC,CASSEGGDTGYGYTF
TRBJ2-3,TRBV5-1,TRBD1,.,TGCGCCAGCAGCTTACCGATACGTACAGGGGAAGGGAGCACAGATACGCAGTATTTT,CASSLPIRTGEGSTDTQYF
TRBJ1-1,TRBV4-1,.,.,TGCGCCAGCAGCCAAGTATCGCAGATGAACACTGAAGCTTTCTTT,CASSQVSQMNTEAFF
TRBJ2-3,TRBV29-1,.,.,TGCAGCGTTGAACCCAGGGTCACAGATACGCAGTATTTT,CSVEPRVTDTQYF
TRBJ2-1,TRBV28,TRBD2,.,TGTGCCAGCAGTTTAAGTAGCACTAGCGGATACAATGAGCAGTTCTTC,CASSLSSTSGYNEQFF
TRBJ2-1,TRBV28,TRBD2,.,TGTGCCAGCAGCCAGACTAGCGGGAGAAAGCTCTTC,CASSQTSGRKLF
TRBJ1-5,TRBV2,.,.,TGTGCCAGCAGTGCTGGGGAGAAAAGCAATCAGCCCCAGCATTTT,CASSAGEKSNQPQHF
TRBJ1-2,TRBV19,.,.,TGTGCCAGTAGTATAGCTCACCGACAGAAAGCTAACTATGGCTACACCTTC,CASSIAHRQKANYGYTF
TRBJ1-5,TRBV10-3,TRBD1,.,TGTGCCATCAGTGAGCCAGGACAGGGGGAACAGCCCCAGCATTTT,CAISEPGQGEQPQHF
TRBJ2-7,TRBV11-3,TRBD1,.,TGTGCCAGCAGCTTAAGGACAGGGGCCTACGAGCAGTACTTC,CASSLRTGAYEQYF
TRBJ1-1,TRBV19,.,.,TGTGCCAGTAGTAAAGGACAGCGCCAGAACACTGAAGCTTTCTTT,CASSKGQRQNTEAFF
TRBJ1-2,TRBV19,.,.,TGTGCCAGTAGCCACCGCGGCGATGGCTACACCTTC,CASSHRGDGYTF
TRBJ2-2,TRBV7-9,TRBD2,.,TGTGCCAGCACCTCCCGACTAGCGGCCACCGGGGAGCTGTTTTTT,CASTSRLAATGELFF
TRBJ2-2,TRBV5-1,TRBD2,once,TGCGCCAGCAGCCCCGGGAGGGACCTACTTACCGGGGAGCTGTTTTTT,CASSPGRDLLTGELFF
TRBJ1-1,TRBV7-9,.,few,TGTGCCAGCAGCTTGAGGCAGAACACTGAAGCTTTCTTT,CASSLRQNTEAFF
TRBJ2-1,TRBV2,.,.,TGTGCCAGCAGCAGGGGAAATGAGCAGTTCTTC,CASSRGNEQFF
TRBJ1-2,TRBV5-4,.,.,TGTGCCAGCAGCCCCACAGGGACGAGCGGCTACACCTTC,CASSPTGTSGYTF
TRBJ1-1,TRBV30,.,.,TGTGCCTGGAGTCAGGGGAAAACACCTGAAGCTTTCTTT,CAWSQGKTPEAFF
TRBJ2-1,TRBV24-1,TRBD2,.,TGTGCCACCAGTGAACCAGGACTAGCGGGAGGCAATGAGCAGTTCTTC,CATSEPGLAGGNEQFF
TRBJ1-5,TRBV4-1,.,medium-sized,TGCGCCAGCAGGAGGATTCCGGCCTCCCCTAAAAAACAGCCCCAGCATTTT,CASRRIPASPKKQPQHF
TRBJ1-1,TRBV7-9,.,.,TGTGCCAGCAGCTTAGGCGGGGCAGGAGCCAACACTGAAGCTTTCTTT,CASSLGGAGANTEAFF
TRBJ2-3,TRBV1,.,.,TGCACCAGGGGGGGTATCACAGATACGCAGTATTTT,CTRGGITDTQYF
TRBJ1-1,TRBV2,TRBD1,.,TGTGCCAGCAGGGGACAGGGGGCTAACACTGAAGCTTTCTTT,CASRGQGANTEAFF
TRBJ2-7,TRBV4-1,.,.,TGCGCCAGCAGCCAAGAGGGGGCAAGGGACGACGAGCAGTACTTC,CASSQEGARDDEQYF
TRBJ2-7,TRBV4-2,TRBD2,.,TGTGCCAGCAGCCAGGGACTAGCGGGAGGATACGAGCAGTACTTC,CASSQGLAGGYEQYF
TRBJ1-1,TRBV7-9,TRBD1,.,TGTGCCAGCAGCCGCGGACAGGGGAACACTGAAGCTTTCTTT,CASSRGQGNTEAFF
TRBJ2-1,TRBV15,.,.,TGTGCCACCAGCAGAGCGGTAGGATCTAGCGAGCAGTTCTTC,CATSRAVGSSEQFF
TRBJ1-5,TRBV6-5,TRBD1,.,TGTGCCAGCAAGGAGGGACAGTTGAATCAGCCCCAGCATTTT,CASKEGQLNQPQHF
TRBJ2-2,TRBV11-3,TRBD1,once,TGTGCCAGCAGCTTAGATTCCAGGGGGCGATACACCGGGGAGCTGTTTTTT,CASSLDSRGRYTGELFF
TRBJ2-3,TRBV6-6,.,.,TGTGCCAGCTCTAGCACAGATACGCAGTATTTT,CASSSTDTQYF
TRBJ2-2,TRBV29-1,TRBD2,.,TGCAGCGTTGGGGGTGGCGGGAGGAACACCGGGGAGCTGTTTTTT,CSVGGGGRNTGELFF
TRBJ2-5,TRBV19,TRBD2,.,TGTGCCAGTAGTATTACCTCTAGCGGGAGGGTTCAAGAGACCCAGTACTTC,CASSITSSGRVQETQYF